This T cell receptor beta chain stems from a study of cytomegalovirus exposure and HLA in healthy donors. Notes on the study in general: Specificity of a few CMV-associated chains for CMV antigens was verified in vitro. Most TCR sequences proved rare, with some public TCRs found in many donors.

A note on this clone: The target antigen is unknown.

With 60 Vbeta and 13 Jbeta primers, the PCR was carried out. Clones were sequenced by immunoSEQ multiplex PCR, and TCRdb holds only the in-frame ones, with some missing. The repertoire includes roughly 100,000 clones, about four fifths of them detected once, and 1% to 1.5% sits in the top ten. Trimming took 4 bases from V and 0 from J; bases not matched to a gene: 10. This CDR3 spans 18 amino acids. The germline CDR1 and CDR2 sequences are MGHDK and SYGVNS. This clonotype originated in a man aged 35-49 years in good health and CMV-seronegative. The chain joins TRBV25-1 to TRBJ2-3, with 10 bases aligning to TRBD1. Source material: PBMCs. The CDR3 DNA reads as TGTGCCAGCAGTGTAAGGCGGGACAGGGGCAGTAGCACAGATACGCAGTATTTT. Translated: CASSVRRDRGSSTDTQYF.